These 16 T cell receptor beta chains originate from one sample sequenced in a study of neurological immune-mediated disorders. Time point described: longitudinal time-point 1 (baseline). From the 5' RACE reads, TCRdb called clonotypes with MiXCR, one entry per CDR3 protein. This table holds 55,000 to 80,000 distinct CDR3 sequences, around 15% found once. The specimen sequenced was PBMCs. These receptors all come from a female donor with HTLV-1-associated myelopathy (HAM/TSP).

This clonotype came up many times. CDR3 DNA sequence: TGTGCCAGCAGCTTAGCCGGGGGCGGTTACGAGCAGTACTTC. Residues: CASSLAGGGYEQYF. This rearrangement joins TRBV5-6 to TRBJ2-7, with D possibly being TRBD1 or TRBD2 (6 bases each). CDR3 length: 14 residues. Germline CDR1 and CDR2: SGHDT and YYEEEE. The ends were cut back, 2 bases at V and 4 bases at J, with 13 bases in the middle.

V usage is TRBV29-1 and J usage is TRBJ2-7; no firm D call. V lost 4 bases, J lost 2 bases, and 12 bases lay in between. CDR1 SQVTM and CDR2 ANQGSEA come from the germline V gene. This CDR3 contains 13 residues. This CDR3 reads CSVVTVVPYEQYF. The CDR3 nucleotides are TGCAGCGTTGTCACGGTCGTCCCCTACGAGCAGTACTTC.

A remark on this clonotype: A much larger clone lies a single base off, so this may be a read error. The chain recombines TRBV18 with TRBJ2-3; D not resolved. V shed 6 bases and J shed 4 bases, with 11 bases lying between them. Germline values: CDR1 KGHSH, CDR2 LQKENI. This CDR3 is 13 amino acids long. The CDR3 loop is CASSLTTPDTQYF. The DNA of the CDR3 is TGTGCCAGCTCCCTAACTACTCCAGATACGCAGTATTTT. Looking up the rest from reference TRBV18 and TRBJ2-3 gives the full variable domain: NAGVMQNPRHLVRRRGQEARLRCSPMKGHSHVYWYRQLPEEGLKFMVYLQKENIIDESGMPKERFSAEFPKEGPSILRIQQVVRGDSAAYFCASSLTTPDTQYFGPGTRLTVL.

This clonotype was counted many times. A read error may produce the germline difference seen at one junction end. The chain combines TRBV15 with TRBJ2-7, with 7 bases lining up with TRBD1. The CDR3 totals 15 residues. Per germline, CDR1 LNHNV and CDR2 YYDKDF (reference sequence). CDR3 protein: CATSRQGLGSYEQYF. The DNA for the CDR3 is TGTGCTACCAGCAGACAGGGTTTGGGCTCCTACGAGCAGTACTTC.

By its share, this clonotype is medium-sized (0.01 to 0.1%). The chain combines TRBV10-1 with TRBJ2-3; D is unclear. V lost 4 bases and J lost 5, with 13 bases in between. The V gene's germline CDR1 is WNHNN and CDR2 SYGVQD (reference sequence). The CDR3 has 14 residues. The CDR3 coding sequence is TGCGCCAGCAGTGGAACTTTCCCCGGAGATACGCAGTATTTT. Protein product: CASSGTFPGDTQYF.

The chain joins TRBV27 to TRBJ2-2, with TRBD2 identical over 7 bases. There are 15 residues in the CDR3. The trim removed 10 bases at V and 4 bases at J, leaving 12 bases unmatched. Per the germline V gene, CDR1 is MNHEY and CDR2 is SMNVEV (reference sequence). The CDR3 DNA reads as TGTGCCACCTGCCTCAAGCCTAGCGGCACCGGGGAGCTGTTTTTT. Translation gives CATCLKPSGTGELFF.

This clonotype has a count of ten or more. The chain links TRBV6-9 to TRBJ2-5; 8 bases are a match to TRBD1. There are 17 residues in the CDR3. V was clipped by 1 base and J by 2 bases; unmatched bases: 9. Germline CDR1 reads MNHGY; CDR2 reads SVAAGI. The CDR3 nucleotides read TGTGCCAGCAGTTATTGGACGACAGGGGAAATACAAGAGACCCAGTACTTC. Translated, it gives CASSYWTTGEIQETQYF.

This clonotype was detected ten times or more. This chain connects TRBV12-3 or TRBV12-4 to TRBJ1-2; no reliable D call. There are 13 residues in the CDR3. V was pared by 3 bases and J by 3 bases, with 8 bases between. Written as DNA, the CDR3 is TGTGCCAGCAGTTTGGGGTCAGACTATGGCTACACCTTC. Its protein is CASSLGSDYGYTF.

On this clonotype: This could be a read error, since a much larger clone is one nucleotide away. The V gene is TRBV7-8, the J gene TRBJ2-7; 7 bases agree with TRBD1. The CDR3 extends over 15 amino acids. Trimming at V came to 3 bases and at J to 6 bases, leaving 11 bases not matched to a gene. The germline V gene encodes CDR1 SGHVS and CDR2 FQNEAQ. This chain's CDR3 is CASSFLSGTDLEQYF. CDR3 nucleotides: TGTGCCAGCAGCTTTCTATCCGGGACAGACCTCGAGCAGTACTTC.

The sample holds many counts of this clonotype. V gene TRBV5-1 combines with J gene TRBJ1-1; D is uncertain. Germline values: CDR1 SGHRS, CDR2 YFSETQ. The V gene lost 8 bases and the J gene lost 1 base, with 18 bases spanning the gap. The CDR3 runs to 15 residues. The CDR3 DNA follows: TGCGCCAGTAGCCTAGGGTTGAGGCGGAACACTGAAGCTTTCTTT. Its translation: CASSLGLRRNTEAFF.

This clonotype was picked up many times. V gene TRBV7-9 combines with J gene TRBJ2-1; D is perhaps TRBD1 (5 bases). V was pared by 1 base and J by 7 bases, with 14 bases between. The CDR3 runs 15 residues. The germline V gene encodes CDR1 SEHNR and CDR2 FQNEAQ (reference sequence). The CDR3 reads CASSLGVTVRNEQFF. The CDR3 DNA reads TGTGCCAGCAGCTTAGGGGTGACAGTAAGAAATGAGCAGTTCTTC.

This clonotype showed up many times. CDR3 amino acids: CASSYSFAANQPQHF. CDR3 nucleotide sequence: TGTGCCAGCAGTTACTCGTTTGCCGCTAATCAGCCCCAGCATTTT. The chain joins TRBV6-5 to TRBJ1-5; D unresolved. CDR3 length: 15 residues. CDR1 and CDR2 (germline): MNHEY, SVGAGI. V lost 0 bases to trimming and J lost 4 bases, with 10 bases between them.

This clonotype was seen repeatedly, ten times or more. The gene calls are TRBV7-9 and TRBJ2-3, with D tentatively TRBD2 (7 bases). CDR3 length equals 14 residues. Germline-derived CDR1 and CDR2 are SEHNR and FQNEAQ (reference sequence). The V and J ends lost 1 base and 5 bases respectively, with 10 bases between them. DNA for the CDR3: TGTGCCAGCAGCTTAGGCGGGGGCGTAGATACGCAGTATTTT. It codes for CASSLGGGVDTQYF.

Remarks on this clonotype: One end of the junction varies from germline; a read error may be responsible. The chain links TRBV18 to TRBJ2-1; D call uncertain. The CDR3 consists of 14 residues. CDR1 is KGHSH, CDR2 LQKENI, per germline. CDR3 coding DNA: TGTGCCAGCTCACCAAGTGAGTGGGATGATGAGCATTTCTTC. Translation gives CASSPSEWDDEHFF.

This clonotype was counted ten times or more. The CDR3 region has the DNA TGCAGTGCTTCCAGGGGGACAGGGAACACTGAAGCTTTCTTT. Encoded protein: CSASRGTGNTEAFF. The chain has TRBV20-1 and TRBJ1-1; 8 nucleotides align to TRBD1. V was clipped by 5 bases and J by 1 base; unmatched bases: 6. Germline V gene lookup returns CDR1 DFQATT and CDR2 SNEGSKA (reference sequence). This CDR3 has 14 amino acids.

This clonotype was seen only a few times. The DNA for the CDR3 is TGCAGTGCCAAGGGACCAGTTTCTACGGATACGCAGTATTTT. It encodes CSAKGPVSTDTQYF. The chain recombines TRBV20-1 with TRBJ2-3; perhaps D is TRBD1 or TRBD2 (5 bases each). This CDR3 contains 14 residues. Trimming took 6 bases from V and 6 from J, leaving 19 bases between them. CDR1 is DFQATT and CDR2 is SNEGSKA in the germline V gene (reference sequence).